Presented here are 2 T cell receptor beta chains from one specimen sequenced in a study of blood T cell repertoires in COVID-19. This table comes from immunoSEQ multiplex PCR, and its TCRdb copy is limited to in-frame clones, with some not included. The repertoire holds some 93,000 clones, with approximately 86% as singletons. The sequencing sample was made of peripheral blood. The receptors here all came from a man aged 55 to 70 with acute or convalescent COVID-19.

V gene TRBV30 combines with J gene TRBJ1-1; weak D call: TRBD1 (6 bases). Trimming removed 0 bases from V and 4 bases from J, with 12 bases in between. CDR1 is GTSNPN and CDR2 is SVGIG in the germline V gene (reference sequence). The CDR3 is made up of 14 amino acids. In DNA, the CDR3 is TGTGCCTGGAGTGTACTTCCAGGGGCCACTGAAGCTTTCTTT. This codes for CAWSVLPGATEAFF.

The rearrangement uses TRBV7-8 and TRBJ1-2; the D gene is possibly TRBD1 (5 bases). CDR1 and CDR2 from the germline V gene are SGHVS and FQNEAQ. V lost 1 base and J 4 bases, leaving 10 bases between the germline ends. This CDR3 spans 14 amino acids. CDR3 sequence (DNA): TGTGCCAGCAGCTTAGGGGGGGGAGGCTATGGCTACACCTTC. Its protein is CASSLGGGGYGYTF.